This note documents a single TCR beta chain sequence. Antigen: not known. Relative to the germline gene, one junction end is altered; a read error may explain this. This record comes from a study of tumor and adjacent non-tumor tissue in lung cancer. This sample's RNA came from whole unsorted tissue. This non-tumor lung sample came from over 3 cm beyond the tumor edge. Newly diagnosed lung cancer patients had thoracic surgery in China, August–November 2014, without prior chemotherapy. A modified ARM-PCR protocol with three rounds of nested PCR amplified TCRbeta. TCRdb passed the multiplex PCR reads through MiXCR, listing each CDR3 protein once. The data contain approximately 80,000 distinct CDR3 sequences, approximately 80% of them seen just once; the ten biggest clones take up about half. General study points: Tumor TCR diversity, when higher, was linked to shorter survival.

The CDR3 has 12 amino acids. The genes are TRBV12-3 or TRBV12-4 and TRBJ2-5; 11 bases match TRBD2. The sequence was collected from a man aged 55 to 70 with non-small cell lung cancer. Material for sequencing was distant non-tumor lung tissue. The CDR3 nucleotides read TGCGCCAGCAGTTTAACTAGCGGGGGCTCGGACTTC. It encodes CASSLTSGGSDF.